The clone carrying this T cell receptor (beta chain) was observed a handful of times. The antigen remains unidentified. Barcoded TCR alpha and TCR beta cDNA libraries with UMIs came from 5'RACE using constant-segment primers. TCRdb processed the 5' RACE reads anew with MiXCR; each CDR3 protein has one entry. The table lists about 270,000 distinct CDR3 sequences, roughly 17% of them singletons. The source of the sample is a study of T-cell memory formation after mild COVID-19. Study findings and constraints: Clones contracting over day 15 to 85 were CD4/CD8 balanced, with later expanders leaning CD4+. What remained unconfirmed was the SARS-CoV-2 specificity of second-wave clones peaking on day 37.

The V and J ends lost 8 bases and 4 bases respectively, with 8 bases between them. Germline V gene lookup returns CDR1 KGHDR and CDR2 SFDVKD. This CDR3 contains 12 residues. Sequenced: PBMCs or a T cell subset sorted from them (not recorded which). The receptor's source is a man younger than 35 who had mild COVID-19 (a few samples of this study predate the infection). Cell type and time point are not known. V usage is TRBV24-1 and J usage is TRBJ2-1; no clear D. The CDR3 bases are TGTGCCACCAAAGTCCAGTACAATGAGCAGTTCTTC. As protein: CATKVQYNEQFF.